These 20 T cell receptor beta chains were all obtained from the same sample, sequenced in a study of T cells in Graves' hyperthyroidism and ophthalmopathy. Amplified TCR beta CDR3 regions derived from RNA transcripts. First-round RT-PCR with HTBI primers amplified the TCR CDR3 region. TCRdb independently ran MiXCR on the multiplex PCR reads; one entry per CDR3 protein. The data show about 380,000 distinct CDR3 sequences, roughly 14% seen once. The specimen was blood. These receptors all stem from a woman in her twenties or thirties with Graves' ophthalmopathy.

This clonotype was seen a few times. This clone may be a read error of a much larger clone one base away. The chain employs TRBV5-1 and TRBJ2-1; D may correspond to TRBD1 or TRBD2 (6 bases each). The end of the DNA fits TRBJ2-7 better, so the J call may be wrong. This CDR3 spans 13 amino acids. Germline CDR1 is SGHRS and CDR2 is YFSETQ. CDR3 sequence (DNA): TGCGCCAGCAGCTGGGGGGCCCACAATGAGCAGTACTTC. Translated, it gives CASSWGAHNEQYF.

This clonotype was observed many times. This chain joins TRBV28 and TRBJ2-5, with 7 bases lining up with TRBD1. CDR3 length: 18 amino acids. Germline loops: CDR1 MDHEN, CDR2 SYDVKM. Trimming at V came to 9 bases and at J to 1 base, leaving 20 bases not matched to a gene. The CDR3 protein is CARYEVTSRDRSQETQYF. CDR3 DNA: TGTGCCAGATATGAAGTTACATCTAGGGACAGAAGCCAAGAGACCCAGTACTTC.

This clonotype was detected many times. V gene TRBV2 combines with J gene TRBJ2-3; D is possibly TRBD1 or TRBD2 (5 bases each). V dropped 8 bases and J dropped 6 bases, with 15 bases sitting between them. This CDR3 comprises 13 residues. Germline CDR1 and CDR2: SNHLY and FYNNEI. The CDR3, as DNA: TGTGCCAGCCTAGTAGTCGGGGCTGATACGCAGTATTTT. Its translation is CASLVVGADTQYF.

This CDR3 is CASSEMAGGYNEQFF. The DNA for the CDR3 is TGTGCCAGCAGTGAAATGGCGGGGGGGTACAATGAGCAGTTCTTC. The chain combines TRBV6-1 with TRBJ2-1; 9 nucleotides agree with TRBD2. This CDR3 is built from 15 residues. Per the germline V gene, CDR1 is MNHNS and CDR2 is SASEGT. J lost 4 bases, V lost 2 bases, and 3 bases had no gene match.

V and J are TRBV13 and TRBJ1-4, with 9 nucleotides matching TRBD1. Trimming removed 4 bases from V and 6 bases from J; junction bases left unmatched: 6. Germline V gene data show CDR1 as PRHDT and CDR2 as FYEKMQ (reference sequence). The CDR3 runs to 15 residues. Here the CDR3 DNA reads TGTGCCAGCAGCTCTTACGGGACAGGGCATGAAAAACTGTTTTTT. Amino acid sequence: CASSSYGTGHEKLFF.

This clonotype has at least ten counts. For the CDR3, the DNA is TGTGCCAGCTGCAGCGACAGGGGGCACACTGAAGCTTTCTTT. Its protein product is CASCSDRGHTEAFF. This chain joins TRBV7-2 and TRBJ1-1; 10 positions agree with TRBD1. There are 14 residues in the CDR3. In germline, CDR1 is SGHTA, CDR2 FQGNSA. V lost 8 bases, J lost 3 bases, and 6 bases stayed unmatched.

This clonotype turned up a few times. A clone one base away is much larger, so this may be a read error. The CDR3 DNA reads TGTGCCTGGAGTCCAGAGAGCCCCTACGAGCAGTACTTC. Translated: CAWSPESPYEQYF. The genes are TRBV30 and TRBJ2-7; no reliable D call. V was cut by 2 bases and J by 2 bases, with 10 bases left in between. Per germline, CDR1 GTSNPN and CDR2 SVGIG (reference sequence). The CDR3 is 13 residues long.

The chain combines TRBV14 with TRBJ1-6; D is ambiguous. Germline assignment: CDR1 SGHDN and CDR2 FVKESK. The CDR3 contains 14 residues. The V gene lost 4 bases and the J gene lost 9 bases, with 13 bases spanning the gap. DNA of the CDR3: TGTGCCAGCAGCCTCTCTGGAGGGCTTTCACCCCTCCACTTT. Residues: CASSLSGGLSPLHF.

This clonotype was observed at least ten times. The chain couples TRBV20-1 to TRBJ1-1, with D possibly matching TRBD1 (5 bases). V lost 2 bases to trimming and J lost 1 base, with 14 bases between them. The CDR3 runs 15 residues. Germline V CDR1 and CDR2: DFQATT, SNEGSKA (reference sequence). CDR3 nucleotides: TGCAGTGCTAGACTGGAGAGGGACCCGAACACTGAAGCTTTCTTT. Amino acids: CSARLERDPNTEAFF.

This clonotype was recorded at least ten times. The chain carries TRBV3-1 and TRBJ1-1, with D hard to call. The V gene lost 1 base and the J gene lost 0 bases, with 9 bases spanning the gap. The CDR3 is 15 amino acids. Per germline, CDR1 LGHDT and CDR2 YNNKEL (reference sequence). CDR3 amino acids: CASSQGVLMNTEAFF. The CDR3 nucleotides are TGTGCCAGCAGCCAAGGTGTATTGATGAACACTGAAGCTTTCTTT.

This clonotype was counted at least ten times. The chain is built from TRBV12-3 or TRBV12-4 and TRBJ2-7, with D uncertain. Trimming cost V 5 bases and J 5 bases, with 10 bases left between them. The CDR3 covers 12 residues. The CDR3 is CASSPPYHEQYF. CDR3 sequence (DNA): TGTGCCAGCAGTCCCCCCTACCACGAGCAGTACTTC.

There are many counts of this clonotype. The chain employs TRBV5-1 and TRBJ2-7; 13 bases agree with TRBD2. The CDR3 spans 16 residues. V lost 4 bases, J lost 2 bases, and 6 bases stayed unmatched. Germline V gene sequence: CDR1 SGHRS, CDR2 YFSETQ. The CDR3 DNA is TGCGCCAGCAGCCTCCAAACTAGCGGGGGGGCCTACGAGCAGTACTTC. This encodes CASSLQTSGGAYEQYF.

The V call is TRBV2, the J call TRBJ2-2; no firm D call. V was shortened by 0 bases and J by 4 bases, with 6 bases between the two germline ends. This CDR3 is 14 amino acids long. Germline V CDR1 and CDR2: SNHLY, FYNNEI. The CDR3 here is CASSEARPTGELFF. The CDR3, as DNA: TGTGCCAGCAGTGAAGCGCGGCCCACCGGGGAGCTGTTTTTT.

This clonotype was seen many times. The rearrangement joins TRBV7-9 to TRBJ1-1, with D possibly matching TRBD1 (6 bases). With 6 bases removed from V and 7 bases from J, the gap between germline ends came to 15 bases. This CDR3 spans 13 amino acids. Germline lookup yields CDR1 SEHNR and CDR2 FQNEAQ (reference sequence). The CDR3, as DNA: TGTGCCAGCAGTCCAGGGGTCGCGATTGAAGCTTTCTTT. Translated, it gives CASSPGVAIEAFF.

This clonotype has ten or more counts. This sequence joins TRBV2 and TRBJ2-7, with a tentative D call TRBD2 (6 bases). The V end was cut by 3 bases, the J end by 2 bases, with 8 bases between. CDR3 length equals 13 residues. Germline V gene sequence: CDR1 SNHLY, CDR2 FYNNEI. The CDR3 bases are TGTGCCAGCAGTGACGGAGGGACCTACGAGCAGTACTTC. Its protein is CASSDGGTYEQYF.

Remarks on this clonotype: A read error may account for a junction end that differs from germline. The rearrangement links TRBV10-3 to TRBJ2-5, with D possibly being TRBD2 (5 bases). The length of the CDR3 is 13 residues. CDR1 and CDR2 from the germline V gene are ENHRY and SYGVKD. The CDR3 spells CATAAQGKEIQYF. CDR3 DNA sequence: TGTGCCACAGCGGCCCAAGGCAAAGAGATCCAGTACTTC.

This clonotype was counted ten times or more. The chain joins TRBV12-3 or TRBV12-4 to TRBJ2-3; 8 nucleotides align to TRBD2. The CDR3 extends over 14 amino acids. With V trimmed by 5 bases and J by 5 bases, 6 bases remained unmatched. The chain's CDR3 is CASSLGGGEDTQYF. In DNA form, the CDR3 reads TGTGCCAGCAGTCTCGGGGGGGGGGAAGATACGCAGTATTTT.

The CDR3 spells CASTRGENSAQHF. CDR3 nucleotide sequence: TGTGCCAGCACTCGAGGGGAAAATAGCGCCCAGCATTTT. The chain couples TRBV2 to TRBJ1-5; D perhaps matches TRBD1 (5 bases). Germline values: CDR1 SNHLY, CDR2 FYNNEI. V lost 7 bases and J lost 11, with 18 bases in between. The CDR3 covers 13 residues. Full variable domain (missing parts from reference TRBV2 and TRBJ1-5): EPEVTQTPSHQVTQMGQEVILRCVPISNHLYFYWYRQILGQKVEFLVSFYNNEISEKSEIFDDQFSVERPDGSNFTLKIRSTKLEDSAMYFCASTRGENSAQHFGDGTRLSIL.

This clonotype was seen at least ten times. V is TRBV20-1 and J is TRBJ2-1; D not resolved. V dropped 0 bases and J dropped 6 bases, with 12 bases sitting between them. Germline CDR1 and CDR2: DFQATT and SNEGSKA (reference sequence). This CDR3 has 14 amino acids. CDR3 coding DNA: TGCAGTGCTAGAGATCCTCGGTTGGGCAATGAGCAGTTCTTC. Encoded protein: CSARDPRLGNEQFF.

In its sample, this clonotype was seen many times. The chain joins TRBV6-6 to TRBJ2-1; tentatively, D is TRBD1 or TRBD2 (5 bases each). Trimming took 0 bases from V and 6 from J, leaving 12 bases between them. This CDR3 is built from 15 residues. Per the germline V gene, CDR1 is MNHNY and CDR2 is SVGAGI (reference sequence). Here the CDR3 DNA reads TGTGCCAGCAGTTACTCGAGTGGGACCCTCAATGAGCAGTTCTTC. Translated: CASSYSSGTLNEQFF.